This T cell receptor beta chain was obtained from a study of glioma-infiltrating T cells after dendritic cell vaccination. Looking at the study overall: Samples are from glioblastoma patients in Phase I and II dendritic cell vaccine trials. Dendritic cells derived from monocytes and pulsed with autologous tumor lysate formed the vaccine.

None of the glioblastoma patients had an isocitrate dehydrogenase mutation. Assay: immunoSEQ multiplex PCR; the TCRdb copy retains only in-frame clones and omits some. The sample carries tens of thousands of clones, 81% recorded once. Germline-derived CDR1 and CDR2 are MNHEY and SVGAGI. The CDR3 sequence is 13 residues long. Trimming stripped 7 bases from V and 4 bases from J, with 14 bases between. The receptor was isolated from a human donor with glioblastoma. The starting material was blood, obtained before dendritic cell vaccination. The chain joins TRBV6-5 to TRBJ2-7, with D maybe TRBD1 (5 bases). The CDR3 protein is CASTQGGGYEQYF. CDR3 bases: TGTGCCAGCACCCAGGGTGGTGGGTACGAGCAGTACTTC.